The rows below give T cell receptor beta chains drawn from one sample of a study of a mutant IDH1 vaccine in newly diagnosed glioma. No antigen has been identified for these receptors. Clones were read by immunoSEQ multiplex PCR, and TCRdb kept only the in-frame ones, dropping some. Of about 41,000 clones in the sample, 75% to 90% were seen once. The sequences come from PBMCs, collected from a glioma patient whose treatment included an IDH1 peptide vaccine. Receptors were obtained from a middle-aged man with glioma. Both conserved end residues are part of each CDR3.

J: TRBJ2-2
V: TRBV9
CDR3: CASSPGVSGRAGELFF

J: TRBJ2-4
V: TRBV2
CDR3: CACKRDLAKNIQYF

J: TRBJ1-1
V: TRBV5-4
CDR3: CASWVGRGKNTEAFF

J: TRBJ1-1
V: TRBV28
CDR3: CASRVGGANTEAFF

J: TRBJ1-2
V: TRBV6-1
CDR3: CASSEMVRMHTGYTF

J: TRBJ1-1
V: TRBV30
CDR3: CAWSGMANTEAFF

J: TRBJ1-2
V: TRBV6-5
CDR3: CASSPDPVGYTF

J: TRBJ1-1
V: TRBV6-5
CDR3: CASRRGNTEAFF

J: TRBJ2-6
V: TRBV19
CDR3: CASSSPGLSGANVLTF

J: TRBJ2-7
V: TRBV5-1
CDR3: CASSLLGGTYEQYF

J: TRBJ2-5
V: TRBV2
CDR3: CASSVLAGGQETQYF

J: TRBJ1-2
V: TRBV5-8
CDR3: CASGQLNNYGYTF

J: TRBJ1-5
V: TRBV6-5
CDR3: CASRLGGFNQPQHF

J: TRBJ2-7
V: TRBV7-9
CDR3: CASSSREANEQYF

J: TRBJ2-7
V: TRBV6-1
CDR3: CASSDWGAGYEQYF

J: TRBJ1-2
V: TRBV28
CDR3: CASSYDRVSGYTF

J: TRBJ1-5
V: TRBV19
CDR3: CASSQDRVKNQPQHF

J: TRBJ2-3
V: TRBV29-1
CDR3: CSVVLAGTDTQYF

J: TRBJ2-2
V: TRBV2
CDR3: CASSRTSGNTGELFF

J: TRBJ1-2
V: TRBV5-1
CDR3: CASSLTLPLLEGYYGYTF

J: TRBJ1-4
V: TRBV2
CDR3: CASSDGGSGAPNEKLFF

J: TRBJ2-2
V: TRBV14
CDR3: CASSLGETGELFF